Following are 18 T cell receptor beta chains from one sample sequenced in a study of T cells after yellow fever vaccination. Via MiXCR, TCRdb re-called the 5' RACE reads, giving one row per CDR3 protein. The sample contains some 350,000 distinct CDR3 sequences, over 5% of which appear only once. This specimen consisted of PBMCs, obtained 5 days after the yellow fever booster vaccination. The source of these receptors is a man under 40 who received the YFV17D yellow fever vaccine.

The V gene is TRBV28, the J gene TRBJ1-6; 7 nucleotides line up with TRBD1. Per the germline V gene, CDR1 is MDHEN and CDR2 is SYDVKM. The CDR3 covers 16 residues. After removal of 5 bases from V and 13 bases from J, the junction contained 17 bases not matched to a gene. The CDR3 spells CASSPSTGCPLCPLHF. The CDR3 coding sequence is TGTGCCAGCAGTCCCTCGACAGGGTGTCCTTTGTGCCCCCTCCACTTT.

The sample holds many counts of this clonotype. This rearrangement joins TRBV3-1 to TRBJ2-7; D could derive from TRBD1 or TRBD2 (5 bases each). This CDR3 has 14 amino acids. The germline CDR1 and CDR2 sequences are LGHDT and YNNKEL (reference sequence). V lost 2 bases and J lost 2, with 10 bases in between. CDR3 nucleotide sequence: TGTGCCAGCAGCCAACGAGGGGTAACCTACGAGCAGTACTTC. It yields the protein CASSQRGVTYEQYF.

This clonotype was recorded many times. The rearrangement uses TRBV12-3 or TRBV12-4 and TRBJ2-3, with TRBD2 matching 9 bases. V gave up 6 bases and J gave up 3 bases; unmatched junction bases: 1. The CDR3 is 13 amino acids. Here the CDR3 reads CASRGLATDTQYF. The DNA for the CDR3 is TGTGCCAGCAGAGGACTAGCGACAGATACGCAGTATTTT.

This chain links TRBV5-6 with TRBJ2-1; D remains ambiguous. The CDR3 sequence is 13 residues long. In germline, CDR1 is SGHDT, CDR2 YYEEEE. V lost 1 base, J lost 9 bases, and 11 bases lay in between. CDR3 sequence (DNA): TGTGCCAGCAGCTTGAGAGTGGCCAGTGAGCAGTTCTTC. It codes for CASSLRVASEQFF.

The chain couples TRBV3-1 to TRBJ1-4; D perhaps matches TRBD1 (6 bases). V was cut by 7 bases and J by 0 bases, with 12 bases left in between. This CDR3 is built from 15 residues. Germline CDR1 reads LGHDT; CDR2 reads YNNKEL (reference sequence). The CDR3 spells CASTQGFATNEKLFF. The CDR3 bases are TGTGCCAGCACCCAGGGGTTTGCAACTAATGAAAAACTGTTTTTT.

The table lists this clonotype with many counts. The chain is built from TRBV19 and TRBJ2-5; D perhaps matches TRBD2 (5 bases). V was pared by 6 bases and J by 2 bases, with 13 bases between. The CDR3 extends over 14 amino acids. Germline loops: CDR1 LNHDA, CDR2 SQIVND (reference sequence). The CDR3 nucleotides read TGTGCCAGTAGCCTTGGACTTCTACAAGAGACCCAGTACTTC. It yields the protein CASSLGLLQETQYF.

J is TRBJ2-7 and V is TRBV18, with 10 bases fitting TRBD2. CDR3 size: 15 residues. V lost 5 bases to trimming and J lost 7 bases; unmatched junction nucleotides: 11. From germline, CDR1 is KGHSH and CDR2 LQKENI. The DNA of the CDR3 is TGTGCCAGCTCAATAGCTAGCGGGAGACGCGGGGAGCAGTACTTC. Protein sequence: CASSIASGRRGEQYF.

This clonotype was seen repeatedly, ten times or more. The CDR3 DNA is TGTGCCAGTATCAGGGGACAGTCCTACACTGAAGCTTTCTTT. Translating gives CASIRGQSYTEAFF. This chain uses TRBV19 with TRBJ1-1, with TRBD1 matching over 7 bases. This CDR3 comprises 14 residues. The junction had 8 bases not matched to a gene; V was cut back by 7 bases and J by 3 bases. Germline values: CDR1 LNHDA, CDR2 SQIVND (reference sequence).

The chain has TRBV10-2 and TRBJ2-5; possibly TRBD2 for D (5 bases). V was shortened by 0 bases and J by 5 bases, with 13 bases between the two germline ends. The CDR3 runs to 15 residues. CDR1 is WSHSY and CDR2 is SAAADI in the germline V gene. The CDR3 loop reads CASSESVGIGETQYF. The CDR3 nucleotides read TGCGCCAGCAGTGAGTCGGTCGGGATAGGGGAGACCCAGTACTTC.

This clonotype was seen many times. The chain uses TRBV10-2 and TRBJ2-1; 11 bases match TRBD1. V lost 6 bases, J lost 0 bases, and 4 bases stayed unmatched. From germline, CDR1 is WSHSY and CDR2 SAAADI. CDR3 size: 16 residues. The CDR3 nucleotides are TGCGCCAGCAGGGACAGGGGGCCGAGCTCCTACAATGAGCAGTTCTTC. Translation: CASRDRGPSSYNEQFF.

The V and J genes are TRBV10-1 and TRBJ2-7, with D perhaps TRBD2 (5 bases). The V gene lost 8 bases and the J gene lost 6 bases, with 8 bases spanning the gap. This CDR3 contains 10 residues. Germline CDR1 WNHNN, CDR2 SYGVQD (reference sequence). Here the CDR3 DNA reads TGCGCCAGCGAAGGGAGCGAGCAGTACTTC. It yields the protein CASEGSEQYF.

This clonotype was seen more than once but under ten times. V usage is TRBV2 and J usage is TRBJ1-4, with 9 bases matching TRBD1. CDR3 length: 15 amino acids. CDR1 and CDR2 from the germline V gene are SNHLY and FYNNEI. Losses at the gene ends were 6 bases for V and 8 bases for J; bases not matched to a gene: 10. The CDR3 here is CASSIQGQGLEKLFF. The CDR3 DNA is TGTGCCAGCAGCATTCAGGGACAGGGTTTGGAAAAACTGTTTTTT.

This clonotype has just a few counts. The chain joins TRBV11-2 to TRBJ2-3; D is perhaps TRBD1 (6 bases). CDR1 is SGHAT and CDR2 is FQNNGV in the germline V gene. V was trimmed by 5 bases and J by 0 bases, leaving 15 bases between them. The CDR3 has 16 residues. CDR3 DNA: TGTGCCAGCAGCCCGCGGACAGCTACTAGCACAGATACGCAGTATTTT. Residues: CASSPRTATSTDTQYF. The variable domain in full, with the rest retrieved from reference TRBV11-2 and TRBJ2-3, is EAGVAQSPRYKIIEKRQSVAFWCNPISGHATLYWYQQILGQGPKLLIQFQNNGVVDDSQLPKDRFSAERLKGVDSTLKIQPAKLEDSAVYLCASSPRTATSTDTQYFGPGTRLTVL.

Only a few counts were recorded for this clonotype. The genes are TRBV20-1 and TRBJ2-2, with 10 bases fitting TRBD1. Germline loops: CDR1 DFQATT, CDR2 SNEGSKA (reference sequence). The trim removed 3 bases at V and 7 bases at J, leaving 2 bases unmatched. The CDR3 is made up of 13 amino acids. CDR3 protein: CSARTGGNGELFF. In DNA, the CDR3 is TGCAGTGCTAGGACAGGGGGCAACGGGGAGCTGTTTTTT.

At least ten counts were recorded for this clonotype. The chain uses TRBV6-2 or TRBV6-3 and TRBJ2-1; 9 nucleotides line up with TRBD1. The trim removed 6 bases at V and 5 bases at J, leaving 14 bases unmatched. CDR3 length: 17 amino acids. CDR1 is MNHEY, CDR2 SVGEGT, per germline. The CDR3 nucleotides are TGTGCCAGCAGACTTCCCGGGACAGGGTGGGAGGACAATGAGCAGTTCTTC. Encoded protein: CASRLPGTGWEDNEQFF.

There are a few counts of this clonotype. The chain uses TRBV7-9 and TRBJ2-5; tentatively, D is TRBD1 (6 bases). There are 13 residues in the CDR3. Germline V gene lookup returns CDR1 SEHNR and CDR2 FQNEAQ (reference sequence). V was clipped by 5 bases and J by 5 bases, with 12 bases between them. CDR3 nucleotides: TGTGCCAGCAGCCCAGGGGCCAGGGAGACCCAGTACTTC. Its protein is CASSPGARETQYF.

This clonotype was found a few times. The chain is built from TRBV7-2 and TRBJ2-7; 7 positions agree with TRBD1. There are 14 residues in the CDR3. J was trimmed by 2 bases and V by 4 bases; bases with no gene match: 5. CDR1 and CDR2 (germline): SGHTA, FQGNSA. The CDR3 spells CASSYRGITYEQYF. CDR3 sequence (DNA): TGTGCCAGCAGCTACAGGGGTATAACCTACGAGCAGTACTTC.

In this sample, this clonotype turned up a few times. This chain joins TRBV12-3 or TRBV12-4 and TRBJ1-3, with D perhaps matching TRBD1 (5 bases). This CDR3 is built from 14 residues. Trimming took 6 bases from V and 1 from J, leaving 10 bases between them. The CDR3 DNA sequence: TGTGCCAGCAGCGCAGACAGATCTGGAAACACCATATATTTT. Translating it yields CASSADRSGNTIYF.